The entry below describes one T cell receptor beta chain. Antigen specificity is unknown. Each CDR3 protein is one row after TCRdb ran MiXCR on the RT-PCR reads. Of 800,000 or so distinct CDR3 sequences listed, roughly 20% are singletons. Germline V gene data show CDR1 as SGHVS and CDR2 as FQNEAQ. Trimming took 5 bases from V and 4 from J, leaving 11 bases between them. The CDR3 contains 13 residues. These data are taken from a study of response to subunit inactivated influenza vaccine. Findings and limits, study-wide: The authors suggested that few new T cells are recruited per seasonal influenza vaccination.

The material sequenced was PBMCs from blood, taken 4 to 6 days after vaccination. V usage is TRBV7-8 and J usage is TRBJ1-2; D may be TRBD1 (5 bases). The receptor's source is a man aged 50-59 years who received an inactivated influenza vaccine. CDR3 sequence (DNA): TGTGCCAGCAGCACTGGGACGGGCTATGGCTACACCTTC. Its translation is CASSTGTGYGYTF.